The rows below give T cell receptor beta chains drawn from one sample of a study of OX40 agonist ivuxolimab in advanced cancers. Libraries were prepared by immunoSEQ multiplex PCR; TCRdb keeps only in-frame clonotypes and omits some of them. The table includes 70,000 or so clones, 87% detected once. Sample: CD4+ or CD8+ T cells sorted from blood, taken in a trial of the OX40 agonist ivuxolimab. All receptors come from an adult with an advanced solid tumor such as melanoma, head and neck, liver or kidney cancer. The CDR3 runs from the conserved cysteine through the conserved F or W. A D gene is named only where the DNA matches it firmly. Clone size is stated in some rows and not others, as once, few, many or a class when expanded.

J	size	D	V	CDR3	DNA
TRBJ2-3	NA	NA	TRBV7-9	CASSFLRTDTQYF	TGTGCCAGCAGCTTCCTCCGCACAGATACGCAGTATTTT
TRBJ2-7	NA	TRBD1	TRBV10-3	CAISERGPRDEQYF	TGTGCCATCAGTGAAAGGGGGCCGCGCGACGAGCAGTACTTC
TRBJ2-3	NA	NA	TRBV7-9	CASSISGTGTDTQYF	TGTGCCAGCAGCATCTCCGGGACTGGCACAGATACGCAGTATTTT
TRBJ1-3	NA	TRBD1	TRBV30	CAWRQGAGGNTIYF	TGTGCCTGGAGACAGGGGGCTGGCGGAAACACCATATATTTT
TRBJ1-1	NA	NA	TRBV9	CASSVDGGGTEAFF	TGTGCCAGCAGCGTAGACGGAGGAGGCACTGAAGCTTTCTTT
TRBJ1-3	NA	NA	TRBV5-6	CASSFAVTSGNTIYF	TGTGCCAGCAGCTTTGCGGTCACATCTGGAAACACCATATATTTT
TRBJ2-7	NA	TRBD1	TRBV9	CASSPGTVSYEQYF	TGTGCCAGCAGCCCCGGGACAGTCTCCTACGAGCAGTACTTC
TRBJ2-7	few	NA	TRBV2	CASMGAGAYEQYF	TGTGCCAGCATGGGGGCGGGGGCCTACGAGCAGTACTTC
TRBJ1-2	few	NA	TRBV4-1	CASSPRPGRGYGYTF	TGCGCCAGCAGCCCCCGCCCGGGCCGCGGCTATGGCTACACCTTC
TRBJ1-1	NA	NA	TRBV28	CASSLGQSEAFF	TGTGCCAGCAGTTTAGGACAGTCTGAAGCTTTCTTT
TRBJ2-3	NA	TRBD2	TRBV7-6	CASSLRLAGGTSTDTQYF	TGTGCCAGCAGCTTAAGGCTAGCGGGGGGAACTAGCACAGATACGCAGTATTTT
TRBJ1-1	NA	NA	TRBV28	CASEGQSGNRRFEAFF	TGTGCCAGTGAAGGCCAATCAGGGAACCGCCGATTTGAAGCTTTCTTT
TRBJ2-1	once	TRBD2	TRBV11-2	CASSLLSGGARDEQFF	TGTGCCAGCAGCTTACTTAGCGGGGGGGCTCGCGATGAGCAGTTCTTC
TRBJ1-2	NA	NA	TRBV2	CASSDTANYGYTF	TGTGCCAGCAGTGATACAGCTAACTATGGCTACACCTTC
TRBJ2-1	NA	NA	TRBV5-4	CASSLGQPKPYNEQFF	TGTGCCAGCAGCCTGGGCCAACCCAAGCCCTACAATGAGCAGTTCTTC
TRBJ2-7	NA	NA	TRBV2	CASSDQGYEQYF	TGTGCCAGCAGCGACCAGGGCTACGAGCAGTACTTC
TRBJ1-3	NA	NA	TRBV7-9	CASSLGGSGNTIYF	TGTGCCAGCAGCCTCGGGGGTTCGGGAAACACCATATATTTT
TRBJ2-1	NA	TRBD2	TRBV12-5	CASGPGLTSGGYNEQFF	TGTGCTAGTGGTCCGGGGCTGACTAGCGGGGGTTACAATGAGCAGTTCTTC
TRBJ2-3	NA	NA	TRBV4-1	CASSRLLRGPRPDTQYF	TGCGCCAGCAGCCGACTCCTACGGGGTCCTAGGCCAGATACGCAGTATTTT
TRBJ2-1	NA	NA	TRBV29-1	CSVPGPTGTVFF	TGCAGCGTTCCAGGGCCTACAGGGACGGTGTTCTTC
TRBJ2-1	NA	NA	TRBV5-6	CASSSGTRNEQFF	TGTGCCAGCAGCTCCGGGACTCGCAATGAGCAGTTCTTC
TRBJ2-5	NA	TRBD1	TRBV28	CASSSGVAGGKETQYF	TGTGCCAGCAGTTCCGGGGTGGCAGGGGGAAAAGAGACCCAGTACTTC
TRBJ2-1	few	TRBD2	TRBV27	CASSRWEGSYNEQFF	TGTGCCAGCAGTCGGTGGGAGGGCTCCTACAATGAGCAGTTCTTC
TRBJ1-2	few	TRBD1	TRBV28	CASSSGQVYGYTF	TGTGCCAGCAGTTCCGGACAGGTGTATGGCTACACCTTC
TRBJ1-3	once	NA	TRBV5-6	CASSPQSGAGNTIYF	TGTGCCAGCAGTCCTCAGTCGGGGGCCGGAAACACCATATATTTT
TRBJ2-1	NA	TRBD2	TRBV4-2	CASSQERGVGRDEQFF	TGTGCCAGCAGCCAAGAACGGGGGGTGGGGAGGGATGAGCAGTTCTTC
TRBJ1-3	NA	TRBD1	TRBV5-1	CASSWDSYSGNTIYF	TGCGCCAGCAGCTGGGACAGCTACTCTGGAAACACCATATATTTT
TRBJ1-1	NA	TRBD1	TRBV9	CASSDTGGGNTEAFF	TGTGCCAGCAGCGATACAGGGGGTGGGAACACTGAAGCTTTCTTT
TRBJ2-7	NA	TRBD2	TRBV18	CASSPAGRAREQYF	TGTGCCAGCTCACCTGCCGGGAGGGCCAGGGAGCAGTACTTC
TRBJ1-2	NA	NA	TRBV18	CASRPDSGHYGYTF	TGTGCCAGCCGACCCGATTCGGGACACTATGGCTACACCTTC
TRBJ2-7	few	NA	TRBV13	CASSGPGLKSYEQYF	TGTGCCAGCAGCGGTCCGGGACTGAAGTCCTACGAGCAGTACTTC
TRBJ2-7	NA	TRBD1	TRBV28	CASSPPVWDRRAYEQYF	TGTGCCAGCAGTCCACCGGTATGGGACAGGAGGGCCTACGAGCAGTACTTC
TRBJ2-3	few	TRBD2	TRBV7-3	CASSLTFQRGGRTDTQYF	TGTGCCAGCAGCTTAACGTTCCAGAGAGGCGGGAGGACAGATACGCAGTATTTT
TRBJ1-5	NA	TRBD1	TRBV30	CAWSPGQGSNQPQHF	TGTGCCTGGAGCCCGGGACAGGGGAGCAATCAGCCCCAGCATTTT
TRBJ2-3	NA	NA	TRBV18	CASSGQGLYTDTQYF	TGTGCCAGCTCAGGGCAGGGGCTCTACACAGATACGCAGTATTTT
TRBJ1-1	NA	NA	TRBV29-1	CSAKQNTEAFF	TGCAGCGCCAAACAGAACACTGAAGCTTTCTTT
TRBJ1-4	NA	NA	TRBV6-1	CATSPGRTEKLFF	TGTGCCACCAGCCCGGGGCGAACTGAAAAACTGTTTTTT
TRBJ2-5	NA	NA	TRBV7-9	CASSLARWGQETQYF	TGTGCCAGCAGCTTAGCACGGTGGGGTCAAGAGACCCAGTACTTC
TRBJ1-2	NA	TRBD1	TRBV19	CASSPAGTGGYTF	TGTGCCAGTAGCCCCGCAGGGACAGGCGGCTACACCTTC
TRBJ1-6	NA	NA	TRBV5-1	CASSFNSGQLNSPLHF	TGCGCCAGCAGCTTTAATTCCGGGCAGTTAAATTCACCCCTCCACTTT
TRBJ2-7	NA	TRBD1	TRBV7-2	CASSSRGTGGYEQYF	TGTGCCAGCAGCTCCCGGGGGACAGGGGGCTACGAGCAGTACTTC
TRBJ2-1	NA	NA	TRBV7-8	CASSPEDGEQFF	TGTGCCAGCAGCCCCGAGGACGGTGAGCAGTTCTTC
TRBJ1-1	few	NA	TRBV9	CASSVFGGTEAFF	TGTGCCAGCAGCGTATTTGGAGGAACTGAAGCTTTCTTT
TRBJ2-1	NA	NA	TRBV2	CASSKMGWTQEGEQFF	TGTGCCAGCAGTAAAATGGGTTGGACCCAGGAGGGTGAGCAGTTCTTC
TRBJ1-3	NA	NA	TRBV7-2	CASSLGGSSGNTIYF	TGTGCCAGCAGCTTAGGTGGGAGCTCTGGAAACACCATATATTTT
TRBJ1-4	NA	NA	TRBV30	CAWAGNEKLFF	TGTGCCTGGGCGGGTAATGAAAAACTGTTTTTT